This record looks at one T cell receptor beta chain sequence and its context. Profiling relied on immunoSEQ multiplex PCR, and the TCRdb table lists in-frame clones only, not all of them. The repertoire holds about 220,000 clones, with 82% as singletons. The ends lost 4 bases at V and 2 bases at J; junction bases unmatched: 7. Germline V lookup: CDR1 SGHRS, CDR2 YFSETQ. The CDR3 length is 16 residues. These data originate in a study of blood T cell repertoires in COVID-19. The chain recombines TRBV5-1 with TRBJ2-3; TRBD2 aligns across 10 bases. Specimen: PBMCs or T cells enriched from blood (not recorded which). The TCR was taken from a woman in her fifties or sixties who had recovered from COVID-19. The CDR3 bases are TGCGCCAGCAGCGCAGGAGCGGGGGGGTTCACAGATACGCAGTATTTT. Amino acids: CASSAGAGGFTDTQYF.